The TCR beta chain under discussion was sequenced for a study of T cell responses to AZD1222 COVID-19 vaccine. Germline loops: CDR1 SGHDN, CDR2 FVKESK. V was shortened by 0 bases and J by 10 bases, with 13 bases between the two germline ends. The CDR3 is 15 residues long. Method: immunoSEQ multiplex PCR; TCRdb's copy keeps in-frame clones and lacks some. Of some 110,000 clones in the sample, 88% are singletons; the top ten hold just over 9.5%. Broader study findings: In a largely white British group with more females than males, clonal diversity was possibly underestimated.

With regard to this clone: Its specificity is not known.

The TCR originated in an adult in good health. The chain recombines TRBV14 with TRBJ1-6; D is unresolved. The sequenced sample was peripheral blood, obtained on day 0 of AZD1222 vaccination. CDR3 DNA sequence: TGTGCCAGCAGCCAAGATGCCGGGGAGTCCTCACCCCTCCACTTT. Protein: CASSQDAGESSPLHF.